The entry that follows covers one TCR beta chain sequence. The antigen remains unidentified. The sample is drawn from a study of T cell clusters in autoimmune cytopenias. Study results and caveats: Clustering suggested that physiological T cell clusters were missing in primary autoimmune cytopenia patients. Comparing secondary cytopenia with chronic lymphocytic leukemia showed no cluster-lack signature, apparently masked by lymphoma repertoire.

CDR1 and CDR2 from the germline V gene are SGHTA and FQGNSA. This CDR3 contains 16 residues. Multiplex touch-down PCR amplified TRB using TRB-A and TRB-B pools in one tube. TCRdb re-called the multiplex PCR reads and gives one entry per CDR3 protein, without DNA. The sample table sets out roughly 4,000 distinct CDR3 sequences. TRB was amplified from around 250 ng of peripheral blood genomic DNA per sample. This TCR derives from a human donor with an autoimmune cytopenia or autoimmune hepatitis (not recorded which). The sequenced sample consisted of peripheral blood. The rearrangement uses TRBV7-2 and TRBJ2-3; with no DNA, the TCRdb D assignment of TRBD2 cannot be verified. The CDR3 protein is CASSLRTSGRVDTQYF.